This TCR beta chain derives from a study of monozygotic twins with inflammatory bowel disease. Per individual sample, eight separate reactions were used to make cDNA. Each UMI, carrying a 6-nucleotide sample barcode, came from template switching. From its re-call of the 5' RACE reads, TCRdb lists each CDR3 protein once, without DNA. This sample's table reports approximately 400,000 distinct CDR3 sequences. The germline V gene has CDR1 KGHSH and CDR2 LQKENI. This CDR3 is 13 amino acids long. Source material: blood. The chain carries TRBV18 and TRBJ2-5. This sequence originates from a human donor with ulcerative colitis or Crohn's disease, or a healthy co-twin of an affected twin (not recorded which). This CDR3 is CASSPRGEGTQYF.